The 13 T cell receptor beta chains below were found in one sample sequenced in a study of immune aging and cytomegalovirus after organ transplant. Time point of the sample: five sample-tagged time points from pre-transplant (day -1) to day 368 post-transplant, pooled. No antigen is known for these receptors. Libraries came from microwell single-cell capture using BD Rhapsody targeted mRNA and AbSeq reagents. MiXCR was run by TCRdb on the single-cell sequencing reads, yielding one entry per CDR3 protein. The sample includes fewer than 25,000 distinct CDR3 sequences, about a third seen only once; the top ten take approximately 26%. The sample was CMV peptide-activated CD4+ and CD8+ T cells sorted from blood, taken at five time points, pooled. The subset denotes: sorted CD8+CD137+ and CD4+CD154+ T cells after around 12 h CMV IE-1 peptide stimulation. The receptors stem from a female donor who had a heart transplant and CMV viremia.

This clonotype is termed medium-sized (0.01 to 0.1%). The chain joins TRBV20-1 to TRBJ2-2, with 11 nucleotides matching TRBD2. CDR1 and CDR2 (germline): DFQATT, SNEGSKA (reference sequence). The junction had 6 bases not matched to a gene; V was cut back by 5 bases and J by 4 bases. The CDR3 length is 15 residues. The DNA of the CDR3 is TGCAGTGCTCCCCCCCTAGCGGGAGGCACCGGGGAGCTGTTTTTT. Translating gives CSAPPLAGGTGELFF.

The rearrangement uses TRBV7-3 and TRBJ2-3; the D is unclear. Per germline, CDR1 SGHTA and CDR2 FQGTGA. This CDR3 has 15 residues. V was shortened by 5 bases and J by 0 bases, with 12 bases between the two germline ends. CDR3 sequence reads: CASSPQGMSTDTQYF. In DNA form, the CDR3 reads TGTGCCAGCAGCCCCCAAGGGATGAGCACAGATACGCAGTATTTT.

This clonotype was seen many times. This chain uses TRBV5-1 with TRBJ2-7; a possible D gene is TRBD2 (5 bases). Trimming cost V 0 bases and J 4 bases, with 11 bases left between them. Looked up from germline, CDR1 is SGHRS and CDR2 is YFSETQ. There are 14 residues in the CDR3. The CDR3 is CASSLAREGYEQYF. CDR3 in DNA: TGCGCCAGCAGCTTGGCTCGGGAAGGGTACGAGCAGTACTTC.

This clonotype was seen a single time. CDR3 sequence: CASSLRDLPTGELFF. As DNA, the CDR3 is TGTGCCAGCAGCTTACGGGACCTCCCAACCGGGGAGCTGTTTTTT. V and J are TRBV11-2 and TRBJ2-2; D is tentatively TRBD1 or TRBD2 (5 bases each). The V gene lost 2 bases and the J gene lost 5 bases, with 12 bases spanning the gap. This CDR3 has 15 residues. Germline V gene data show CDR1 as SGHAT and CDR2 as FQNNGV.

The rearrangement joins TRBV20-1 to TRBJ1-1, with D uncertain. Germline V gene data show CDR1 as DFQATT and CDR2 as SNEGSKA (reference sequence). V gave up 0 bases and J gave up 2 bases, with 13 bases separating them. The CDR3 covers 15 residues. The CDR3 reads CSARDPQAVNTEAFF. In nucleotides, the CDR3 is TGCAGTGCTAGAGATCCCCAGGCCGTTAACACTGAAGCTTTCTTT.

This clonotype was counted many times. The chain uses TRBV24-1 and TRBJ1-5, with D tentatively TRBD1 (5 bases). V was shortened by 3 bases and J by 6 bases, with 17 bases between the two germline ends. Per the germline V gene, CDR1 is KGHDR and CDR2 is SFDVKD. CDR3 length: 16 residues. The CDR3 DNA reads as TGTGCCACCAGTGATGGGGCCAGGGTAGGGGCTCAGCCCCAGCATTTT. Translation: CATSDGARVGAQPQHF.

CDR3 DNA: TGTGCCATTTCGGCTAGCGGGACTCCACTGGGGAATGAGCAGTTCTTC. The encoded protein is CAISASGTPLGNEQFF. V usage is TRBV19 and J usage is TRBJ2-1; 9 bases are a match to TRBD2. CDR3 length: 16 amino acids. In germline, CDR1 is LNHDA, CDR2 SQIVND (reference sequence). The ends lost 10 bases at V and 7 bases at J; junction bases unmatched: 17.

This clonotype came up a few times. The V call is TRBV6-6, the J call TRBJ2-7; 9 bases are shared with TRBD1. Unmatched junction bases numbered 9, after V lost 6 bases and J lost 3 bases. This CDR3 comprises 15 residues. CDR1 and CDR2 from the germline V gene are MNHNY and SVGAGI (reference sequence). CDR3 coding DNA: TGTGCCAGCAGGCGCCCGGGACAGGGCGTCTACGAGCAGTACTTC. Protein: CASRRPGQGVYEQYF.

The CDR3 here is CASSQEGTGPYTGELFF. The DNA of the CDR3 is TGCGCCAGCAGCCAAGAGGGGACAGGGCCATACACCGGGGAGCTGTTTTTT. The chain recombines TRBV4-1 with TRBJ2-2; 9 bases map to TRBD1. Germline lookup yields CDR1 MGHRA and CDR2 YSYEKL. V lost 0 bases and J lost 3; bases outside the gene matches: 5. The CDR3 covers 17 residues.

At least ten counts were recorded for this clonotype. The rearrangement links TRBV2 to TRBJ2-2, with 7 positions matching TRBD1. This CDR3 has 15 residues. In germline, CDR1 is SNHLY, CDR2 FYNNEI. The V and J ends lost 3 bases and 7 bases, in that order; junction bases with no gene match: 8. The CDR3 DNA reads as TGTGCCAGCAGTGAGGAATGGCGACAGGGCGGGGAGCTGTTTTTT. Amino acid sequence: CASSEEWRQGGELFF.

About this clonotype: A much larger clone differs from this one at a single base, so this may be a read error. No conserved phenylalanine or tryptophan is present at the end of the CDR3, so a read error is the likely explanation. The chain links TRBV28 to TRBJ1-1; D is perhaps TRBD1 (6 bases). The V gene's germline CDR1 is MDHEN and CDR2 SYDVKM. CDR3 length: 14 residues. V was pared by 6 bases and J by 0 bases, with 11 bases between. The CDR3: CASSHTGLNTEAFS. Written as DNA, the CDR3 is TGTGCCAGCAGCCATACAGGGTTGAACACTGAAGCTTTCTCT.

The rearrangement joins TRBV29-1 to TRBJ2-7, with D perhaps matching TRBD1 (6 bases). This CDR3 comprises 15 residues. Germline CDR1 and CDR2: SQVTM and ANQGSEA. With 4 bases removed from V and 1 base from J, the gap between germline ends came to 17 bases. CDR3 loop: CSVVSDSGRSYEQYF. CDR3 DNA: TGCAGCGTTGTCTCGGACAGTGGAAGGTCCTACGAGCAGTACTTC.

The rearrangement joins TRBV7-6 to TRBJ2-1, with 8 bases fitting TRBD2. This CDR3 has 16 residues. From germline, CDR1 is SGHVS and CDR2 FNYEAQ. V shed 5 bases, J shed 0 bases, and the junction held 6 bases outside the gene matches. CDR3 DNA: TGTGCCAGCAGCGAGTGGAGCGGGAGCTCCTACAATGAGCAGTTCTTC. It specifies CASSEWSGSSYNEQFF.